These 21 T cell receptor beta chains share one sample of origin, sequenced in a study of shared clonotypes between healthy human individuals. Using immunoSEQ multiplex PCR, the repertoire was profiled, and TCRdb retains in-frame clones only, with some absent. The sample holds over 400,000 clones, around 73% seen once. Sequenced: PBMCs. These TCRs come from a woman aged 40 to 50 in good health. Some clones in this sample may be carry-over from other donors' samples.

The V call is TRBV5-4, the J call TRBJ2-7, with 7 bases matching TRBD1. The germline gives CDR1 SGHNT, CDR2 YYREEE (reference sequence). The V segment lost 2 bases and the J segment 6 bases; nucleotides outside the gene matches: 14. CDR3 length equals 16 residues. The CDR3 DNA is TGTGCCAGCAGCTTAGCCCGGGACAGCTATTCGGGCGAGCAGTACTTC. Protein product: CASSLARDSYSGEQYF.

This chain connects TRBV6-5 to TRBJ2-3; D remains unclear. The germline V gene has CDR1 MNHEY and CDR2 SVGAGI. V dropped 5 bases and J dropped 5 bases, with 5 bases sitting between them. There are 11 residues in the CDR3. This chain's CDR3 is CASSTEDTQYF. The CDR3 nucleotides are TGTGCCAGCAGTACCGAAGATACGCAGTATTTT.

This clone came up once. The J gene is TRBJ1-4, the V gene TRBV25-1, with D possibly matching TRBD1 (5 bases). This CDR3 contains 14 residues. V was pared by 2 bases and J by 7 bases, with 11 bases between. Germline CDR1 is MGHDK and CDR2 is SYGVNS. The CDR3 here is CASSEGWGGEKLFF. The CDR3 DNA sequence: TGTGCCAGCAGTGAAGGGTGGGGGGGTGAAAAACTGTTTTTT.

At least ten counts were recorded for this clone. This chain connects TRBV4-3 to TRBJ2-1; 9 nucleotides line up with TRBD2. From germline, CDR1 is LGHNA and CDR2 YSLEER. The CDR3 spans 17 residues. Trimming took 2 bases from V and 2 from J; bases not matched to a gene: 7. CDR3 residues: CASSQWSSGGAYNEQFF. Written as DNA, the CDR3 is TGCGCCAGCAGCCAATGGAGTAGCGGGGGCGCCTACAATGAGCAGTTCTTC.

This rearrangement joins TRBV28 to TRBJ2-1; 8 bases are shared with TRBD2. V lost 2 bases, J lost 1 base, and 4 bases stayed unmatched. The CDR3 length is 16 residues. The V gene's germline CDR1 is MDHEN and CDR2 SYDVKM. This chain's CDR3 is CASSLPSGRSYNEQFF. CDR3 DNA: TGTGCCAGCAGTTTACCCAGCGGGAGATCCTACAATGAGCAGTTCTTC.

V and J are TRBV11-3 and TRBJ2-1; 8 bases fit TRBD2. Germline lookup yields CDR1 SGHNT and CDR2 YENEEA. J gave up 7 bases and V 4 bases, and 15 bases lay outside the gene matches. The CDR3 is 17 amino acids. The CDR3 spells CASSSHFEREIMNEQFF. DNA for the CDR3: TGTGCCAGCAGCTCCCACTTTGAGCGGGAGATAATGAATGAGCAGTTCTTC.

This sequence joins TRBV28 and TRBJ1-2, with 8 bases that match TRBD1. Germline trimming cut 6 bases from V and 7 bases from J; bases unmatched to any gene: 10. CDR3 length: 14 amino acids. Germline V gene sequence: CDR1 MDHEN, CDR2 SYDVKM. The CDR3 DNA follows: TGTGCCAGCAGCCCAGGGGGCGCCGATATTGGCTACACCTTC. Translated, it gives CASSPGGADIGYTF.

The rearrangement uses TRBV19 and TRBJ2-7, with D maybe TRBD1 (6 bases). The CDR3 loop spans 13 amino acids. Germline CDR1 is LNHDA and CDR2 is SQIVND (reference sequence). The ends were cut back, 5 bases at V and 3 bases at J, with 11 bases in the middle. For the CDR3, the DNA is TGTGCCAGTAGTGAGAAAGGGGGCTACGAGCAGTACTTC. As protein: CASSEKGGYEQYF.

The chain's CDR3 is CASSLTGTGGIDEQYF. DNA for the CDR3: TGTGCCAGCAGCTTGACCGGGACAGGGGGCATCGACGAGCAGTACTTC. This rearrangement joins TRBV5-6 to TRBJ2-7; 12 nucleotides line up with TRBD1. The trim removed 1 base at V and 5 bases at J, leaving 7 bases unmatched. CDR3 size: 16 residues. In germline, CDR1 is SGHDT, CDR2 YYEEEE.

The chain carries TRBV15 and TRBJ1-2; D uncertain. The CDR3 consists of 16 residues. Germline V gene sequence: CDR1 LNHNV, CDR2 YYDKDF (reference sequence). The V and J ends lost 3 bases and 4 bases respectively, with 18 bases between them. CDR3 region: CATSSARTAPAYGYTF. CDR3 coding DNA: TGTGCCACCAGCAGCGCCCGAACAGCCCCGGCCTATGGCTACACCTTC. Based on the CDR3 plus reference TRBV15 and TRBJ1-2, the full variable domain is DAMVIQNPRYQVTQFGKPVTLSCSQTLNHNVMYWYQQKSSQAPKLLFHYYDKDFNNEADTPDNFQSRRPNTSFCFLDIRSPGLGDTAMYLCATSSARTAPAYGYTFGSGTRLTVV.

This clone came up a few times. This chain links TRBV9 with TRBJ1-2; a weak D match, TRBD1 (5 bases). In germline, CDR1 is SGDLS, CDR2 YYNGEE. The CDR3 loop spans 11 amino acids. Deletions cut 5 bases from V and 6 bases from J, with 8 bases between. This CDR3 reads CASRQGNGYTF. CDR3 nucleotides: TGTGCCAGCAGGCAGGGCAATGGCTACACCTTC.

This rearrangement joins TRBV18 to TRBJ2-2; D call uncertain. V lost 0 bases and J 1 base, leaving 6 bases between the germline ends. The V gene's germline CDR1 is KGHSH and CDR2 LQKENI. The CDR3 consists of 15 residues. CDR3 nucleotides: TGTGCCAGCTCACCACCGGCAGGGAACACCGGGGAGCTGTTTTTT. Protein sequence: CASSPPAGNTGELFF.

This clone was recorded only once. The V call is TRBV28, the J call TRBJ2-1, with TRBD2 matching 7 bases. The germline gives CDR1 MDHEN, CDR2 SYDVKM. V shed 6 bases, J shed 3 bases, and the junction held 5 bases outside the gene matches. The CDR3 sequence is 14 residues long. The CDR3 DNA follows: TGTGCCAGCAGACCCCGGGGGGTCTACAATGAGCAGTTCTTC. Its protein is CASRPRGVYNEQFF.

The gene calls are TRBV25-1 and TRBJ1-2; D gene unclear. CDR1 and CDR2 (germline): MGHDK, SYGVNS. CDR3 length equals 14 residues. Trimming shortened V by 1 base and J by 1 base, and 7 bases separated the two germline ends. CDR3 region: CASSEFGVNYGYTF. The DNA for the CDR3 is TGTGCCAGCAGTGAATTCGGGGTTAACTATGGCTACACCTTC.

Of note for this clone: The same CDR3 can be traced to other DNA sequences in this sample. V is TRBV6-1 and J is TRBJ2-1; D gene uncertain. The CDR3 extends over 12 amino acids. V lost 3 bases to trimming and J lost 7 bases, with 7 bases between them. Germline CDR1 is MNHNS and CDR2 is SASEGT. CDR3 sequence (DNA): TGTGCCAGCAGTGAGGCTAGGAATGAGCAGTTCTTC. Translating it yields CASSEARNEQFF.

The gene calls are TRBV28 and TRBJ1-1; 7 bases fit TRBD1. With 4 bases clipped from V and 4 bases from J, the junction kept 9 bases outside the gene matches. Germline values: CDR1 MDHEN, CDR2 SYDVKM. The CDR3 consists of 15 residues. The CDR3, as DNA: TGTGCCAGCAGTTCGGGGCGGGCAGGGGGCACTGAAGCTTTCTTT. Its translation: CASSSGRAGGTEAFF.

With regard to this clone: Distinct nucleotide sequences in the sample also encode this CDR3. The rearrangement links TRBV28 to TRBJ2-1; no definite D call. Between the trimmed V and J ends, which lost 2 bases and 4 bases, there was a span of 3 bases. Germline V gene sequence: CDR1 MDHEN, CDR2 SYDVKM. This CDR3 has 12 amino acids. The CDR3 region has the DNA TGTGCCAGCAGTTTAGCTTACAATGAGCAGTTCTTC. Translated, it gives CASSLAYNEQFF.

This chain uses TRBV28 with TRBJ2-3; tentatively, D is TRBD1 (6 bases). V was cut by 4 bases and J by 3 bases, with 14 bases left in between. CDR3 size: 15 residues. The germline V gene encodes CDR1 MDHEN and CDR2 SYDVKM. CDR3 in DNA: TGTGCCAGCAGTTGGGTAGCGAGGGGGACAGATACGCAGTATTTT. This translates into CASSWVARGTDTQYF.

The V gene is TRBV7-9, the J gene TRBJ1-5; the D gene is possibly TRBD1 (5 bases). This CDR3 is built from 13 residues. Germline values: CDR1 SEHNR, CDR2 FQNEAQ (reference sequence). V lost 5 bases to trimming and J lost 2 bases, with 7 bases between them. CDR3 nucleotide sequence: TGTGCCAGCAGCCAGGGCGGCAATCAGCCCCAGCATTTT. This codes for CASSQGGNQPQHF.

J is TRBJ2-3 and V is TRBV30; 7 positions agree with TRBD1. This CDR3 contains 17 residues. V was clipped by 8 bases and J by 4 bases; unmatched bases: 21. In germline, CDR1 is GTSNPN, CDR2 SVGIG (reference sequence). Here the CDR3 reads CAGGQEPRSAAADTQYF. The CDR3 nucleotides read TGTGCCGGAGGACAGGAGCCTCGAAGTGCCGCGGCAGATACGCAGTATTTT.

The chain carries TRBV6-4 and TRBJ1-4; D remains ambiguous. CDR1 and CDR2 from the germline V gene are MRHNA and SNTAGT. Trimming shortened V by 2 bases and J by 5 bases, and 12 bases separated the two germline ends. This CDR3 is built from 15 residues. The CDR3 sequence is CASSDRTLWNEKLFF. The CDR3 DNA reads TGTGCCAGCAGTGACCGGACCCTTTGGAATGAAAAACTGTTTTTT.